This T cell receptor (beta chain) was sequenced in a study of T-cell reconstitution after alpha-beta-depleted transplantation in children. Unique molecular identifiers featured in how the TCRbeta library was prepared. One entry per CDR3 protein, called by TCRdb with MiXCR from the PCR reads. Among about 400,000 distinct CDR3 sequences listed, around 21% were seen once. This clonotype was counted only a few times. This CDR3 comprises 14 residues. From germline, CDR1 is SGHRS and CDR2 YFSETQ. V dropped 0 bases and J dropped 1 base, with 7 bases sitting between them. The chain joins TRBV5-1 to TRBJ2-5, with D uncertain. The TCR originated in a human donor who donated a stem cell graft to a child with acute myeloid leukemia. The source was PBMCs from the stem cell graft donor, collected from the stem cell graft. The CDR3 loop is CASSLESAQETQYF. CDR3 nucleotide sequence: TGCGCCAGCAGCTTGGAGTCGGCCCAAGAGACCCAGTACTTC.